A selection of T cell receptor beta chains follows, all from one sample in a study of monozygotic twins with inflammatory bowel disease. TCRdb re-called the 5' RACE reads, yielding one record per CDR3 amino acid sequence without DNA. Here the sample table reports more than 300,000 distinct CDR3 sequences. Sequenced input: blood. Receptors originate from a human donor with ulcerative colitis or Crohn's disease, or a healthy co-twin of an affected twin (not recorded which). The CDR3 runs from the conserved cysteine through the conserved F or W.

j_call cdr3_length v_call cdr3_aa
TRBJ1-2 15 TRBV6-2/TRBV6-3 CASRTTGSLGYGYTF
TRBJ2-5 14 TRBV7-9 CASSLDVSQETQYF
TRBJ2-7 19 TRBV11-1 CASSLVGGLAGGTPYEQYF
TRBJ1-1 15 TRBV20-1 CSASGTWAPNTEAFF
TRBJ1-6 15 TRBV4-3 CASSQPGQGNSPLHF
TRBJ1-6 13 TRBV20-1 CSASFRANSPLHF
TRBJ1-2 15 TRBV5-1 CASSLGGALNYGYTF
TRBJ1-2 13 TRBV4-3 CASSEAVGYGYTF
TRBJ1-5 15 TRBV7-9 CASSSQGGGNQPQHF
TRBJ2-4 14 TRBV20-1 CSARGRQAKNIQYF
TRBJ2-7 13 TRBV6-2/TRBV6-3 CASSYQKVAEQYF
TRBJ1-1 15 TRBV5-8 CASSLAIWGNTEAFF
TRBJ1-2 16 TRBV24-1 CATSDLQGQGVFGYTF
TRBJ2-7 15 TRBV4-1 CASSQATVLSYEQYF
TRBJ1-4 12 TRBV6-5 CAVRTALRKLFF
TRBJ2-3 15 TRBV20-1 CSAPTVGGEEDTQYF
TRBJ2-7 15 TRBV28 CASSLVPSGFYEQYF
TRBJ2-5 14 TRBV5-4 CASSSSTGGETQYF
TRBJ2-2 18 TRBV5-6 CASSHTGAGATSTGELFF
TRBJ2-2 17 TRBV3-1 CASSPRMGNWGAGELFF
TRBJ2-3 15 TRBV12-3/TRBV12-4 CASSLQVSSTDTQYF
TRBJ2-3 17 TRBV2 CANSFPPSGDGTDTQYF
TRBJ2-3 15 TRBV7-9 CASSLVGGITDTQYF
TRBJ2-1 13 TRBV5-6 CASSRSASGEQFF
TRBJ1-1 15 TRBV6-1 CASSDQGRGNTEAFF
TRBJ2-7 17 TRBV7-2 CASSLGALAGYSYEQYF
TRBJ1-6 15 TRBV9 CASSVTPGTNSPLHF
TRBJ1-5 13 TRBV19 CASSHGEAGVEHF
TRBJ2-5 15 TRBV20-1 CSATNPQGIEETQYF
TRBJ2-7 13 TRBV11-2 CASSLVFSYEQYF
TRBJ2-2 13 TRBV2 CASSRVVAGELFF
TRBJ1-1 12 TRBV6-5 CASSYPNQQAFF
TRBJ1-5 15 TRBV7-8 CASSAQGQVRQPQHF
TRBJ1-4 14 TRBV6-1 CASSPDRGGEKLFF
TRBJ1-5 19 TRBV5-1 CASSLDHRGQISRLVPQHF
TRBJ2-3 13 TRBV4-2 CASSQALPDTQYF
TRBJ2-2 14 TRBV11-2 CASASVGNTGELFF
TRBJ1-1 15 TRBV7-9 CASSLVGTGVVEAFF
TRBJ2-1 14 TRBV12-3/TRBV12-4 CASSLGAHNNEQFF
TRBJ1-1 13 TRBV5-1 CASSLAGYPESFF
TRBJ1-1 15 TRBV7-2 CASSLDGDSGTEAFF
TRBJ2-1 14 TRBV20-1 CSAGSGGGYNEQFF
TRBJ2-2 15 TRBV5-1 CASSLPAGGTGELFF
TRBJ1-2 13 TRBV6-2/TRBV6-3 CASRKDGNYGYTF
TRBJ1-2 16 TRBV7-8 CASSFWTGGTNYGYTF
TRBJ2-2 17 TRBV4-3 CASSQDGPAGGTGELFF
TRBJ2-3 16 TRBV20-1 CSATSYGLRQPDTQYF